This T cell receptor beta chain was captured in a study of T cell clusters in autoimmune cytopenias. General study points: Primary autoimmune cytopenia patients seemingly lacked the physiological T cell clusters found in healthy donors. Comparing secondary cytopenia with chronic lymphocytic leukemia showed no cluster-lack signature, apparently masked by lymphoma repertoire.

TRB rearrangements were amplified by touch-down multiplex PCR with mixed TRB-A/B primers. TCRdb reprocessed the multiplex PCR reads and keeps a single row for each CDR3 protein, giving no DNA. This table lists about 12,000 distinct CDR3 sequences. For this clonotype: Its antigen remains unidentified.

Each sample's input was 250 to 300 ng genomic DNA, some 38,000 genome equivalents. Germline V gene sequence: CDR1 SEHNR, CDR2 FQNEAQ (reference sequence). The CDR3 runs 20 residues. Sequences were obtained from peripheral blood. The chain uses TRBV7-9 and TRBJ2-6; TCRdb picks TRBD1, but there is no DNA to check that call. The sequence was collected from a human donor with an autoimmune cytopenia or autoimmune hepatitis (not recorded which). This CDR3 reads CASSLLLGTVPIEGANVLTF.